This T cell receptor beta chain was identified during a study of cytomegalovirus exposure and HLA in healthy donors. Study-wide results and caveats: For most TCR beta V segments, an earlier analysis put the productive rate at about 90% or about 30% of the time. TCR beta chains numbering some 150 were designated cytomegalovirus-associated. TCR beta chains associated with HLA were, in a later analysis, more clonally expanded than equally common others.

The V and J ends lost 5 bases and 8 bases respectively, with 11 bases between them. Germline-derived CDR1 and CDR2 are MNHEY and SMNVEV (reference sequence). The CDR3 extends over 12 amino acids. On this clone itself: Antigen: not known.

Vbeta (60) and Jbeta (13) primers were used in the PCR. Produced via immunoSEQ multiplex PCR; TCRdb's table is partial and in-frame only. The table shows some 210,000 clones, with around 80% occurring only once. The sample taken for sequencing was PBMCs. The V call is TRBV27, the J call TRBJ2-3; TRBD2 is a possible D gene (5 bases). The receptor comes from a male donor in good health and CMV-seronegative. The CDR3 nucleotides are TGTGCCAGCAGTCCAACGGGGTCTACGCAGTATTTT. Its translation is CASSPTGSTQYF.